This TCR beta chain was recovered during a study of CD8 T cells in Susac syndrome. Findings and limits, study-wide: Acknowledgment was made by the study that its TCR sequencing and HLA analysis involved a relatively small number of individuals.

The multiple sclerosis control group comprised treatment-naive patients with stable or active relapsing-remitting disease. The CD8+ and CD4+ T cells were isolated magnetically using a negative isolation approach, whereas the TEMRA cells were enriched by FACS. Random hexamers were used to reverse transcribe an amount of roughly 0.45 to 1 ug RNA. Amplification of TCR beta CDR3 used immunoSEQ multiplex PCR across 54 Vbeta and 13 Jbeta. MiXCR, run by TCRdb on the immunoSEQ multiplex PCR reads, gives a single entry per CDR3 protein. The profile shows approximately 270,000 distinct CDR3 sequences, roughly 93% of them singletons. With respect to this clonotype: Its matching antigen is unknown.

Germline CDR1 is LGHDT and CDR2 is YNNKEL (reference sequence). V was clipped by 1 base and J by 6 bases, with 13 bases between them. The CDR3 is 15 amino acids. The chain recombines TRBV3-1 with TRBJ1-3, with D unclear. The sample taken for sequencing was CD4+ T cells from PBMCs. The sequence derives from a human donor with multiple sclerosis. CDR3 sequence reads: CASSQVDLGENTIYF. CDR3 bases: TGTGCCAGCAGCCAAGTTGATCTGGGAGAAAACACCATATATTTT. Variable domain in full (rest from reference TRBV3-1 and TRBJ1-3): DTAVSQTPKYLVTQMGNDKSIKCEQNLGHDTMYWYKQDSKKFLKIMFSYNNKELIINETVPNRFSPKSPDKAHLNLHINSLELGDSAVYFCASSQVDLGENTIYFGEGSWLTVV.